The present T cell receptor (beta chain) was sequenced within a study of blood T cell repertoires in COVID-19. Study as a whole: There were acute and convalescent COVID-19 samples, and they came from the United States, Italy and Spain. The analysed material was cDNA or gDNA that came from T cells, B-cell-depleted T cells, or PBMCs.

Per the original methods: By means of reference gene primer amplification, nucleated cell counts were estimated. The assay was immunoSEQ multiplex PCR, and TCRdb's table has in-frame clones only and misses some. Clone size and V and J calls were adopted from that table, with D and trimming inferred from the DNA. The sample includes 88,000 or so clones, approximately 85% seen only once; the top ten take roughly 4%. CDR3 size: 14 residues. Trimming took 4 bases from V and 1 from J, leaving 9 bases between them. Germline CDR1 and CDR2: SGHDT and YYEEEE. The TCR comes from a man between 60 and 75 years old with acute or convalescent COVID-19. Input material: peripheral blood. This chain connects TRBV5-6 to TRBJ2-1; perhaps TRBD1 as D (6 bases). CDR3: CASSAQGSYNEQFF. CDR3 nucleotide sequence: TGTGCCAGCAGCGCGCAGGGGTCCTACAATGAGCAGTTCTTC.